This T cell receptor (beta chain) was documented in a study of CD8 T cells in Susac syndrome. TEMRA cells underwent FACS enrichment and CD8+ and CD4+ T cells underwent negative isolation. This CDR3 is built from 15 residues. V lost 5 bases to trimming and J lost 2 bases; unmatched junction nucleotides: 7. The germline CDR1 and CDR2 sequences are LGHDT and YNNKEL (reference sequence). It was with random hexamers that about 0.45 to 1 ug RNA was reverse transcribed. MiXCR was run by TCRdb on the immunoSEQ multiplex PCR reads, yielding one entry per CDR3 protein. The data show about 140,000 distinct CDR3 sequences, with roughly 95% seen just once and over 0.075% held by the top ten.

The origin of this receptor is a human donor with Susac syndrome. Material: CD4+ T cells from PBMCs. The chain joins TRBV3-1 to TRBJ2-3, with 7 positions matching TRBD2. Here the CDR3 DNA reads TGTGCCAGCAGCGCCCGACTAGCTCCCACAGATACGCAGTATTTT. It is translated as CASSARLAPTDTQYF.